The subject of this entry is one T cell receptor (beta chain). The sample belongs to a study of T cell responses to AZD1222 COVID-19 vaccine. Assay used: immunoSEQ multiplex PCR; TCRdb lists only in-frame clones, some missing. The top ten clones hold approximately 0.98% of a sample with 100,000 to 150,000 clones, roughly 91% of them seen once. The TCR originated in an adult who received the AZD1222 COVID-19 vaccine. Here the sequenced sample was peripheral blood, taken 28 days after the second AZD1222 dose.

The CDR3 loop reads CATAGVGTGELFF. The DNA for the CDR3 is TGTGCCACCGCAGGGGTAGGAACCGGGGAGCTGTTTTTT. The rearrangement uses TRBV24-1 and TRBJ2-2; D is possibly TRBD1 (6 bases). Looked up from germline, CDR1 is KGHDR and CDR2 is SFDVKD. This CDR3 has 13 residues. Between the trimmed V and J ends, which lost 9 bases and 5 bases, there was a span of 12 bases.